The next 24 T cell receptor beta chains were all read from a single sample in a study of blood T cells in healthy people across ages. With a J-beta primer mix and a sample-barcoded 5' primer, a second PCR ran roughly 6 to 11 cycles. A single record per CDR3 protein comes from TCRdb applying MiXCR to the 5' RACE reads. The sample holds 500,000 to 600,000 distinct CDR3 sequences, approximately 27% seen once. The sequenced material came from blood. The receptors were sampled from a woman between 70 and 85 years old in good health.

This clonotype turned up a few times. V gene TRBV5-1 combines with J gene TRBJ1-2, with TRBD1 identical over 10 bases. The germline V gene encodes CDR1 SGHRS and CDR2 YFSETQ. J gave up 8 bases and V 0 bases, and 4 bases lay outside the gene matches. The CDR3 contains 14 residues. The CDR3 bases are TGCGCCAGCAGCTTGGGGACAGGGGGTCGAGGCTACACCTTC. Translating it yields CASSLGTGGRGYTF.

The chain is built from TRBV5-5 and TRBJ2-5; possible D gene TRBD1, 5 bases. The CDR3 covers 11 residues. With 3 bases removed from V and 7 bases from J, the gap between germline ends came to 7 bases. Looked up from germline, CDR1 is SGHKS and CDR2 is YYEKEE (reference sequence). The CDR3 loop is CASSSDRTQYF. Written as DNA, the CDR3 is TGTGCCAGCAGCTCTGACAGGACCCAGTACTTC.

V gene TRBV5-1 combines with J gene TRBJ2-6; D call uncertain. The CDR3 has 14 residues. V was trimmed by 4 bases and J by 4 bases, leaving 9 bases between them. CDR1 is SGHRS and CDR2 is YFSETQ in the germline V gene. The CDR3 here is CASSTLSGANVLTF. The CDR3 nucleotides read TGCGCCAGCAGCACCTTATCAGGGGCCAACGTCCTGACTTTC.

This clonotype has a count of ten or more. The rearrangement joins TRBV7-2 to TRBJ1-5; 7 bases line up with TRBD1. CDR1 SGHTA and CDR2 FQGNSA come from the germline V gene. CDR3 length: 15 residues. Trimming removed 7 bases from V and 0 bases from J; junction bases left unmatched: 6. The CDR3 is CASTRDSSSNQPQHF. In nucleotides, the CDR3 is TGTGCCAGCACCCGGGACAGTAGTAGCAATCAGCCCCAGCATTTT.

The CDR3 nucleotides are TGTGCCAGCTCTAAGATGGGCGGGGCAGAAGAGACCCAGTACTTC. It is translated as CASSKMGGAEETQYF. This rearrangement joins TRBV9 to TRBJ2-5; a possible D gene is TRBD2 (6 bases). The V gene lost 7 bases and the J gene lost 3 bases, with 19 bases spanning the gap. The CDR3 loop spans 15 amino acids. CDR1 and CDR2 (germline): SGDLS, YYNGEE.

This chain joins TRBV12-3 or TRBV12-4 and TRBJ1-3; 8 bases are a match to TRBD1. The V segment lost 2 bases and the J segment 4 bases; nucleotides outside the gene matches: 16. The CDR3 sequence is 19 residues long. For the CDR3, the DNA is TGTGCCAGCAGTTTATGGTTCGGACAGGGTGATTCCGCCGGAAACACCATATATTTT. Translated, it gives CASSLWFGQGDSAGNTIYF.

This clonotype turned up a few times. CDR3 loop: CASSQARGRAGYTF. CDR3 coding DNA: TGCGCCAGCAGCCAAGCCCGGGGCCGGGCGGGCTACACCTTC. J is TRBJ1-2 and V is TRBV4-3, with D maybe TRBD1 (5 bases). From germline, CDR1 is LGHNA and CDR2 YSLEER. CDR3 length: 14 amino acids. Trimming stripped 1 base from V and 8 bases from J, with 14 bases between.

This clonotype has a handful of counts. The V and J genes are TRBV20-1 and TRBJ2-1; 12 bases match TRBD2. There are 15 residues in the CDR3. Germline V gene data show CDR1 as DFQATT and CDR2 as SNEGSKA (reference sequence). J was trimmed by 4 bases and V by 4 bases; bases with no gene match: 5. The DNA for the CDR3 is TGCAGTGCTAAGACTAGCGGGGGCGTTTACAATGAGCAGTTCTTC. Translation: CSAKTSGGVYNEQFF.

This clonotype appeared many times. This chain connects TRBV7-2 to TRBJ2-6; D may be TRBD1 (5 bases). Germline V gene data show CDR1 as SGHTA and CDR2 as FQGNSA. The CDR3 spans 16 residues. V was shortened by 3 bases and J by 0 bases, with 9 bases between the two germline ends. DNA of the CDR3: TGTGCCAGCAGCTTTCGACAGCGCTCTGGGGCCAACGTCCTGACTTTC. Protein: CASSFRQRSGANVLTF.

This clonotype occurred a few times. The chain combines TRBV12-3 or TRBV12-4 with TRBJ2-2; 8 bases are shared with TRBD1. This CDR3 has 17 amino acids. The J segment lost 2 bases and the V segment lost 8 bases, leaving 13 bases of the junction unmatched. CDR3 region: CASFLSYTGGNTGELFF. The CDR3, as DNA: TGTGCCAGCTTTCTATCATACACAGGGGGTAACACCGGGGAGCTGTTTTTT.

This clonotype was recorded only once. This chain connects TRBV5-1 to TRBJ2-5; D may be TRBD2 (5 bases). Germline-derived CDR1 and CDR2 are SGHRS and YFSETQ. CDR3 length: 15 residues. With 1 base removed from V and 0 bases from J, the gap between germline ends came to 10 bases. For the CDR3, the DNA is TGCGCCAGCAGCTTGTTTAACGGGGACCAAGAGACCCAGTACTTC. Its translation is CASSLFNGDQETQYF.

The chain combines TRBV29-1 with TRBJ2-1, with D maybe TRBD1 (6 bases). Trimming stripped 3 bases from V and 7 bases from J, with 10 bases between. The CDR3 extends over 12 amino acids. Germline CDR1 and CDR2: SQVTM and ANQGSEA. CDR3 nucleotide sequence: TGCAGCGTTGAGCAGGGGTTGAATGAGCAGTTCTTC. Its translation: CSVEQGLNEQFF.

V and J are TRBV18 and TRBJ2-5; 8 positions agree with TRBD1. Trimming at V came to 7 bases and at J to 4 bases, leaving 5 bases not matched to a gene. Germline CDR1 is KGHSH and CDR2 is LQKENI. The CDR3 has 13 residues. CDR3: CASFETGVETQYF. The DNA of the CDR3 is TGTGCCAGCTTCGAGACAGGGGTAGAGACCCAGTACTTC.

The chain joins TRBV3-1 to TRBJ2-7, with 14 bases lining up with TRBD2. Germline CDR1 and CDR2: LGHDT and YNNKEL (reference sequence). This CDR3 contains 15 residues. Trimming took 4 bases from V and 3 from J; bases not matched to a gene: 2. The CDR3 nucleotides read TGTGCCAGCAGCCGGACTAGCGGGGGGTACTACGAGCAGTACTTC. Its protein is CASSRTSGGYYEQYF.

The chain combines TRBV9 with TRBJ1-3; D remains ambiguous. The V end lost 0 bases, the J end lost 7 bases, and 11 bases lay between the germline ends. The V gene's germline CDR1 is SGDLS and CDR2 YYNGEE. This CDR3 has 14 residues. This CDR3 is CASSVGGIDNTIYF. The CDR3 DNA follows: TGTGCCAGCAGCGTAGGAGGGATTGACAACACCATATATTTT.

The V call is TRBV7-9, the J call TRBJ1-1; weak D call: TRBD1 (5 bases). V dropped 4 bases and J dropped 1 base, with 13 bases sitting between them. The CDR3 totals 15 residues. Germline V gene data show CDR1 as SEHNR and CDR2 as FQNEAQ (reference sequence). The CDR3 coding sequence is TGTGCCAGCAGCTGGCAAGGACAAACGAACACTGAAGCTTTCTTT. Translating gives CASSWQGQTNTEAFF.

This chain connects TRBV4-1 to TRBJ2-7; D perhaps matches TRBD2 (6 bases). The V gene lost 1 base and the J gene lost 2 bases, with 15 bases spanning the gap. This CDR3 is built from 16 residues. CDR1 is MGHRA, CDR2 YSYEKL, per germline. DNA for the CDR3: TGCGCCAGCAGCCAAGCCCTGACTAGATTTGCCTACGAGCAGTACTTC. Translating it yields CASSQALTRFAYEQYF.

This clonotype was seen a handful of times. J is TRBJ2-3 and V is TRBV15; D gene ambiguous. The length of the CDR3 is 17 residues. The germline V gene has CDR1 LNHNV and CDR2 YYDKDF (reference sequence). Between the trimmed V and J ends, which lost 0 bases and 0 bases, there was a span of 13 bases. The CDR3 spells CATSREFWAASTDTQYF. In DNA form, the CDR3 reads TGTGCCACCAGCAGAGAGTTTTGGGCAGCTAGCACAGATACGCAGTATTTT.

The chain uses TRBV7-2 and TRBJ1-1, with unresolved D. The CDR3 runs 14 residues. V lost 3 bases and J lost 3, with 11 bases in between. Per the germline V gene, CDR1 is SGHTA and CDR2 is FQGNSA. The CDR3 DNA is TGTGCCAGCAGCTTTAGGTGGGGAGACACTGAAGCTTTCTTT. Translated: CASSFRWGDTEAFF.

In this sample, this clonotype turned up many times. The chain employs TRBV7-2 and TRBJ1-2; D may be TRBD1 (6 bases). Trimming removed 3 bases from V and 5 bases from J, with 13 bases in between. This CDR3 spans 14 amino acids. Germline CDR1 is SGHTA and CDR2 is FQGNSA. CDR3 sequence (DNA): TGTGCCAGCAGCTTTGCCCGACAGGCTTATGGCTACACCTTC. This translates into CASSFARQAYGYTF.

The chain employs TRBV5-1 and TRBJ1-4, with no clear D. The CDR3 is made up of 15 amino acids. Germline V gene sequence: CDR1 SGHRS, CDR2 YFSETQ. The V gene lost 1 base and the J gene lost 8 bases, with 15 bases spanning the gap. The CDR3 loop is CASSLSTPNREKLFF. CDR3 in DNA: TGCGCCAGCAGCTTGTCCACACCCAACCGGGAAAAACTGTTTTTT.

The V and J genes are TRBV29-1 and TRBJ1-2; perhaps TRBD1 as D (5 bases). Germline V gene sequence: CDR1 SQVTM, CDR2 ANQGSEA. Between the trimmed V and J ends, which lost 2 bases and 4 bases, there was a span of 14 bases. The CDR3 consists of 14 residues. This CDR3 reads CSVEKGTGGYGYTF. The CDR3 DNA sequence: TGCAGCGTTGAAAAAGGGACGGGGGGCTATGGCTACACCTTC.

CDR3 in DNA: TGTGCCTCCTGGACAGCCAGCTCCAATGAAAAACTGTTTTTT. This translates into CASWTASSNEKLFF. J is TRBJ1-4 and V is TRBV30, with D perhaps TRBD1 (6 bases). Germline CDR1 is GTSNPN and CDR2 is SVGIG (reference sequence). V lost 7 bases to trimming and J lost 5 bases, with 17 bases between them. The CDR3 covers 14 residues.

The chain links TRBV7-2 to TRBJ2-7, with D possibly TRBD2 on 6 matching bases. This CDR3 spans 14 amino acids. Germline CDR1 and CDR2: SGHTA and FQGNSA. V lost 5 bases and J 3 bases, leaving 14 bases between the germline ends. For the CDR3, the DNA is TGTGCCAGCAGCGCCGCGGCGGGGTACTACGAGCAGTACTTC. Protein: CASSAAAGYYEQYF.